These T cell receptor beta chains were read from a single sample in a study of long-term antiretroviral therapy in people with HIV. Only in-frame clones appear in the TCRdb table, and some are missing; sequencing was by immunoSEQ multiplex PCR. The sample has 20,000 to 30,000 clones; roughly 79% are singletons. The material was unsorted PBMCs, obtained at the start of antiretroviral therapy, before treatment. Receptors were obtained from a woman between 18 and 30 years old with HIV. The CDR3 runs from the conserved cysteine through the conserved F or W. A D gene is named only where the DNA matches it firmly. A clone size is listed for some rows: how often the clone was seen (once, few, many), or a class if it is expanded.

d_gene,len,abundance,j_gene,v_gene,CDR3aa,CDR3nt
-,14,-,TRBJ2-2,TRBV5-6,CASSLGWGPGELFF,TGTGCCAGCAGCTTGGGGTGGGGACCCGGGGAGCTGTTTTTT
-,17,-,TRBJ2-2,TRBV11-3,CASSLGTDLRITGELFF,TGTGCCAGCAGCTTAGGGACCGACCTACGTATCACCGGGGAGCTGTTTTTT
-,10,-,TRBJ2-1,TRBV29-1,CSVAYNEQFF,TGCAGCGTTGCTTACAATGAGCAGTTCTTC
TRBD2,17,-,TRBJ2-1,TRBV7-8,CASWEGLAGVRYNEQFF,TGTGCCAGCTGGGAGGGACTAGCGGGAGTACGGTACAATGAGCAGTTCTTC
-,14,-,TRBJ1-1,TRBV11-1,CASRLAAGDTEAFF,TGTGCCAGCAGACTTGCTGCGGGAGACACTGAAGCTTTCTTT
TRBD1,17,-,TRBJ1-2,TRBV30,CAWSGEGQGATGYGYTF,TGTGCCTGGAGTGGTGAGGGACAGGGGGCAACGGGTTATGGCTACACCTTC
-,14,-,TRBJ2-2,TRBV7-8,CASSLMWGTGELFF,TGTGCCAGCAGCTTAATGTGGGGGACCGGGGAGCTGTTTTTT
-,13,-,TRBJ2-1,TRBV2,CASPGKSYNEQFF,TGTGCCAGCCCGGGAAAGTCCTACAATGAGCAGTTCTTC
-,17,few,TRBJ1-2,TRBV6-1,CASSEGGRERGNYGYTF,TGTGCCAGCAGTGAAGGGGGTCGGGAGAGGGGTAACTATGGCTACACCTTC
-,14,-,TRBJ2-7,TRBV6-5,CASSQGRVGYEQYF,TGTGCCAGCAGTCAAGGACGAGTAGGCTACGAGCAGTACTTC
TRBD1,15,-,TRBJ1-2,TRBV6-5,CVSSYSGQGAGGYTF,TGTGTCAGCAGTTACTCGGGACAGGGGGCGGGGGGCTACACCTTC
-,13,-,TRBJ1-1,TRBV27,CASSFSGDTEAFF,TGTGCCAGCAGTTTTAGTGGGGACACTGAAGCTTTCTTT
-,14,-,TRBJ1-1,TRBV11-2,CASSLDRGQFEAFF,TGTGCCAGCAGCTTAGACCGAGGACAGTTTGAAGCTTTCTTT
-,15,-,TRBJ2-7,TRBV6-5,CASSKSAWDPYEQYF,TGTGCCAGCAGTAAATCTGCTTGGGATCCCTACGAGCAGTACTTC
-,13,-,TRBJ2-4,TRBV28,CASRGGAKNIQYF,TGTGCCAGCCGAGGGGGAGCCAAAAACATTCAGTACTTC
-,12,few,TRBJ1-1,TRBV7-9,CASSPVSTEAFF,TGTGCCAGCTCACCTGTGAGCACTGAAGCTTTCTTT
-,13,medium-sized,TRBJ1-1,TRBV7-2,CASSPLPLPEAFF,TGTGCCAGCAGCCCTTTGCCCCTTCCGGAAGCTTTCTTT
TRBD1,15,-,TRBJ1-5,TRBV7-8,CASSWGTDPAQPQHF,TGTGCCAGCAGCTGGGGGACAGACCCTGCCCAGCCCCAGCATTTT
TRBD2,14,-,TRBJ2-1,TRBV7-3,CASSLGGRGNEQFF,TGTGCCAGCAGCTTAGGCGGGAGGGGGAATGAGCAGTTCTTC
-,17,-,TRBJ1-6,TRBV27,CASSLMIWGSGGSPLHF,TGTGCCAGCAGTTTAATGATCTGGGGCTCGGGGGGTTCACCCCTCCACTTT
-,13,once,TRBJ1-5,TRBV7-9,CASSSDSAQPQHF,TGTGCCAGCAGCTCTGACAGCGCCCAGCCCCAGCATTTT
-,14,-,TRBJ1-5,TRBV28,CASTLGGATQPQHF,TGTGCCAGCACCCTTGGAGGGGCCACTCAGCCCCAGCATTTT